This entry lists 22 T cell receptor beta chains sequenced from one sample in a study of blood T cell repertoires in COVID-19. Clones were sequenced by immunoSEQ multiplex PCR, and TCRdb holds only the in-frame ones, with some missing. Of 150,000 to 200,000 clones listed, 86% are singletons. The sample taken for sequencing was PBMCs or T cells enriched from blood (not recorded which). Every receptor here comes from a woman between 35 and 50 years old in a cohort exposed to, infected with or recovered from COVID-19 (not recorded which).

The rearrangement links TRBV19 to TRBJ2-1; tentatively, D is TRBD2 (5 bases). Trimming stripped 5 bases from V and 3 bases from J, with 8 bases between. The CDR3 has 13 amino acids. Germline V gene lookup returns CDR1 LNHDA and CDR2 SQIVND (reference sequence). The CDR3 loop reads CASSSRDYNEQFF. Written as DNA, the CDR3 is TGTGCCAGTAGTTCCCGGGACTACAATGAGCAGTTCTTC.

This clone was observed once. This chain uses TRBV2 with TRBJ1-2; TRBD1 matches at 7 bases. The V segment lost 3 bases and the J segment 8 bases; nucleotides outside the gene matches: 3. Looked up from germline, CDR1 is SNHLY and CDR2 is FYNNEI. CDR3 length equals 12 residues. This chain's CDR3 is CASSELDRGYTF. DNA for the CDR3: TGTGCCAGCAGTGAGCTGGACAGGGGCTACACCTTC.

The chain is built from TRBV5-6 and TRBJ1-1; D gene unclear. The CDR3 contains 13 residues. V shed 4 bases and J shed 1 base, with 8 bases lying between them. Germline V gives CDR1 SGHDT, CDR2 YYEEEE. The CDR3 loop reads CASSPVGNTEAFF. CDR3 coding DNA: TGTGCCAGCAGCCCAGTTGGGAACACTGAAGCTTTCTTT. The entire variable domain, with the rest obtained from reference TRBV5-6 and TRBJ1-1, is as follows: DAGVTQSPTHLIKTRGQQVTLRCSPKSGHDTVSWYQQALGQGPQFIFQYYEEEERQRGNFPDRFSGHQFPNYSSELNVNALLLGDSALYLCASSPVGNTEAFFGQGTRLTVV.

This clone was recorded a few times. V and J are TRBV6-2 or TRBV6-3 and TRBJ1-5, with 9 positions matching TRBD1. CDR1 is MNHEY, CDR2 SVGEGT, per germline. V gave up 2 bases and J gave up 7 bases; unmatched junction bases: 9. CDR3 size: 16 residues. CDR3 loop: CASSYLEGQGGQPQHF. CDR3 coding DNA: TGTGCCAGCAGTTACCTTGAGGGACAGGGAGGGCAGCCCCAGCATTTT.

This chain joins TRBV29-1 and TRBJ2-1, with D possibly being TRBD2 (6 bases). Germline V gives CDR1 SQVTM, CDR2 ANQGSEA. Between the trimmed V and J ends, which lost 7 bases and 7 bases, there was a span of 14 bases. This CDR3 comprises 12 residues. The CDR3 loop reads CSGGGGLNEQFF. CDR3 coding DNA: TGCAGCGGTGGGGGAGGATTAAATGAGCAGTTCTTC.

This chain joins TRBV7-6 and TRBJ1-1; D not resolved. The CDR3 has 13 residues. The germline V and J ends were trimmed by 2 bases and 1 base, with 5 bases remaining between them. Germline V gene lookup returns CDR1 SGHVS and CDR2 FNYEAQ. This CDR3 is CASSLRGNTEAFF. The CDR3 DNA sequence: TGTGCCAGCAGCTTACGAGGGAACACTGAAGCTTTCTTT.

The chain employs TRBV18 and TRBJ1-6; possible D gene TRBD1, 5 bases. Germline V CDR1 and CDR2: KGHSH, LQKENI. V was trimmed by 4 bases and J by 10 bases, leaving 14 bases between them. There are 14 residues in the CDR3. CDR3 nucleotides: TGTGCCAGCTCACACAGGTTATTGGACTCACCCCTCCACTTT. Its translation: CASSHRLLDSPLHF.

The chain has TRBV11-3 and TRBJ2-6; tentative D call: TRBD2 (7 bases). Germline CDR1 SGHNT, CDR2 YENEEA. The V end was cut by 11 bases, the J end by 3 bases, with 17 bases between. The CDR3 spans 15 residues. CDR3 nucleotides: TGTGCCTCCAAAGGGGGGGGAAGTGGGGCCAACGTCCTGACTTTC. Translation gives CASKGGGSGANVLTF.

The chain combines TRBV5-1 with TRBJ2-7; 12 positions agree with TRBD1. V gave up 6 bases and J gave up 4 bases; unmatched junction bases: 5. Germline values: CDR1 SGHRS, CDR2 YFSETQ. CDR3 size: 14 residues. The CDR3 nucleotides read TGCGCCAGCATGGGACAGGGGGCGCGATACGAGCAGTACTTC. Protein product: CASMGQGARYEQYF.

V is TRBV4-1 and J is TRBJ1-5; D possibly corresponds to TRBD1 (6 bases). The CDR3 runs to 14 residues. In germline, CDR1 is MGHRA, CDR2 YSYEKL. V shed 6 bases and J shed 3 bases, with 12 bases lying between them. CDR3 sequence reads: CASSRRQDNQPQHF. The CDR3 bases are TGCGCCAGCAGTCGTAGACAGGACAATCAGCCCCAGCATTTT.

This chain joins TRBV6-1 and TRBJ1-6; a weak D match, TRBD1 (5 bases). Germline V gene sequence: CDR1 MNHNS, CDR2 SASEGT. Trimming stripped 2 bases from V and 9 bases from J, with 14 bases between. This CDR3 contains 15 residues. The chain's CDR3 is CASSELGPGRSPLHF. CDR3 nucleotides: TGTGCCAGCAGTGAATTAGGACCAGGGCGTTCACCCCTCCACTTT.

The rearrangement uses TRBV5-1 and TRBJ1-2; D call uncertain. Trimming shortened V by 4 bases and J by 4 bases, and 14 bases separated the two germline ends. The CDR3 has 14 amino acids. Germline-derived CDR1 and CDR2 are SGHRS and YFSETQ. The DNA for the CDR3 is TGCGCCAGCAGCCCGTTCGGGGAGGGCTATGGCTACACCTTC. This encodes CASSPFGEGYGYTF. The whole variable domain, remainder taken from reference TRBV5-1 and TRBJ1-2, is KAGVTQTPRYLIKTRGQQVTLSCSPISGHRSVSWYQQTPGQGLQFLFEYFSETQRNKGNFPGRFSGRQFSNSRSEMNVSTLELGDSALYLCASSPFGEGYGYTFGSGTRLTVV.

V usage is TRBV5-6 and J usage is TRBJ1-1, with D hard to call. From germline, CDR1 is SGHDT and CDR2 YYEEEE. The V end lost 0 bases, the J end lost 4 bases, and 10 bases lay between the germline ends. This CDR3 is built from 14 residues. The CDR3, as DNA: TGTGCCAGCAGCTTGGGGGCGGGATTCACTGAAGCTTTCTTT. This gives the protein CASSLGAGFTEAFF.

This clone was counted a few times. This rearrangement joins TRBV4-2 to TRBJ1-3; D is perhaps TRBD1 (5 bases). Trimming removed 5 bases from V and 3 bases from J, with 20 bases in between. Germline loops: CDR1 LGHNA, CDR2 YNFKEQ. The CDR3 has 17 residues. In DNA, the CDR3 is TGTGCCAGCAGCGCACACTCAACAGGTAGCAGTGGAAACACCATATATTTT. It specifies CASSAHSTGSSGNTIYF.

In DNA form, the CDR3 reads TGTGCCAGCAGTTCTAGGACAGGATCGATCACTGAAGCTTTCTTT. Its translation is CASSSRTGSITEAFF. The chain combines TRBV6-5 with TRBJ1-1; TRBD1 matches 7 bases. With V trimmed by 4 bases and J by 4 bases, 9 bases remained unmatched. The CDR3 loop spans 15 amino acids. Germline CDR1 is MNHEY and CDR2 is SVGAGI.

The sample holds one count of this clone. This chain links TRBV7-9 with TRBJ2-5, with TRBD1 identical over 7 bases. Germline CDR1 reads SEHNR; CDR2 reads FQNEAQ (reference sequence). This CDR3 is 15 amino acids long. After removal of 4 bases from V and 2 bases from J, the junction contained 7 bases not matched to a gene. The CDR3 DNA reads as TGTGCCAGCAGCTCGGACAGGCGATTACAAGAGACCCAGTACTTC. This encodes CASSSDRRLQETQYF. The full variable domain, rest sourced from reference TRBV7-9 and TRBJ2-5, is DTGVSQNPRHKITKRGQNVTFRCDPISEHNRLYWYRQTLGQGPEFLTYFQNEAQLEKSRLLSDRFSAERPKGSFSTLEIQRTEQGDSAMYLCASSSDRRLQETQYFGPGTRLLVL.

The rearrangement uses TRBV24-1 and TRBJ2-3; 10 nucleotides line up with TRBD2. The V and J ends lost 3 bases and 4 bases, in that order; junction bases with no gene match: 3. CDR3 length: 15 residues. Germline CDR1 is KGHDR and CDR2 is SFDVKD. CDR3 nucleotides: TGTGCCACCAGTGATCAAGCGGGGGGGCCAGATACGCAGTATTTT. As protein: CATSDQAGGPDTQYF.

The V gene is TRBV30, the J gene TRBJ1-2; 8 nucleotides agree with TRBD1. CDR1 is GTSNPN and CDR2 is SVGIG in the germline V gene (reference sequence). This CDR3 spans 12 amino acids. Trimming at V came to 8 bases and at J to 5 bases, leaving 7 bases not matched to a gene. DNA of the CDR3: TGTGCCCGACAGGGGAACTCTTATGGCTACACCTTC. Protein: CARQGNSYGYTF.

The chain employs TRBV6-2 or TRBV6-3 and TRBJ2-7; D is possibly TRBD1 (5 bases). The germline gives CDR1 MNHEY, CDR2 SVGEGT. This CDR3 region has 12 residues. V was shortened by 5 bases and J by 12 bases, with 17 bases between the two germline ends. As DNA, the CDR3 is TGTGCCAGCAGTCCCTTTGGGTGGGGCCCGTACTTC. Translating it yields CASSPFGWGPYF.

The J gene is TRBJ1-2, the V gene TRBV7-9; 8 bases are shared with TRBD1. V gave up 3 bases and J gave up 6 bases; unmatched junction bases: 6. CDR3 length: 14 residues. CDR1 SEHNR and CDR2 FQNEAQ come from the germline V gene (reference sequence). The CDR3 DNA sequence: TGTGCCAGCAGCTTCGATGGGACAGGAAATGGCTACACCTTC. As protein: CASSFDGTGNGYTF.

V usage is TRBV29-1 and J usage is TRBJ1-2, with a possible D match to TRBD1 (5 bases). The germline V gene encodes CDR1 SQVTM and CDR2 ANQGSEA. Trimming took 0 bases from V and 8 from J, leaving 13 bases between them. This CDR3 is built from 13 residues. The CDR3 spells CSVEDTAGKGYTF. The CDR3 DNA reads as TGCAGCGTTGAAGATACGGCAGGGAAGGGCTACACCTTC. Using reference TRBV29-1 and TRBJ1-2 for the parts outside the CDR3, the full variable domain is SAVISQKPSRDICQRGTSLTIQCQVDSQVTMMFWYRQQPGQSLTLIATANQGSEATYESGFVIDKFPISRPNLTFSTLTVSNMSPEDSSIYLCSVEDTAGKGYTFGSGTRLTVV.

The CDR3 DNA follows: TGCGCCAGCAGCCCCTATAGCGGGAGGATAGATACGCAGTATTTT. It yields the protein CASSPYSGRIDTQYF. The V call is TRBV4-3, the J call TRBJ2-3; 10 bases match TRBD2. J gave up 5 bases and V 4 bases, and 6 bases lay outside the gene matches. Germline V gene lookup returns CDR1 LGHNA and CDR2 YSLEER. The CDR3 consists of 15 residues.